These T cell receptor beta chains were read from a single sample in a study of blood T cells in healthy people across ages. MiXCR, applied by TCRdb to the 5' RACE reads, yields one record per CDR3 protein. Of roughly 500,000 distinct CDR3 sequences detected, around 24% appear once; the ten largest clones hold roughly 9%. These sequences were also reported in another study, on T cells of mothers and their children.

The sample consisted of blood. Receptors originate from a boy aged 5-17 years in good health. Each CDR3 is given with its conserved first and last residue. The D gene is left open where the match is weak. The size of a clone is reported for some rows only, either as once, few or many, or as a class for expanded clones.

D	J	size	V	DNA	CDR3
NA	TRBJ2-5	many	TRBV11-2	TGTGCCAGCAGTCCCTTCGGCCTAGCTTCTCAAGAGACCCAGTACTTC	CASSPFGLASQETQYF
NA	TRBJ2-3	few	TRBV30	TGTGCCTGGAGTTCGGCTAGCACAGATACGCAGTATTTT	CAWSSASTDTQYF
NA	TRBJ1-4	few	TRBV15	TGTGCCACCAGCAGAGACAGGGAGGTAGCTAATGAAAAACTGTTTTTT	CATSRDREVANEKLFF
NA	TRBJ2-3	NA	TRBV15	TGTGCCACCAGCCAGGTCCGGCAATACGATACGCAGTATTTT	CATSQVRQYDTQYF
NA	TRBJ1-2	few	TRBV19	TGTGCCAGTAGTATAACAGCGACGGGCTATGGCTACACCTTC	CASSITATGYGYTF
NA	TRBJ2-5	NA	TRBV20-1	TGCAGTGCTAGAGATGACGTGGTGGAGACCCAGTGCTTC	CSARDDVVETQCF
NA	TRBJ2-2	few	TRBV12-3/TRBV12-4	TGTGCCAGCAGTGTTAATCAGGGAGCCACCGGGGAGCTGTTTTTT	CASSVNQGATGELFF
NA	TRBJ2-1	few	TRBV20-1	TGCAGTGCTAGAGATTTCGGACCAGCCTACAATGAGCAGTTCTTC	CSARDFGPAYNEQFF
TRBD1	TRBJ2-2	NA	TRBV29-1	TGCAGCGCCGGGACAGCCAGCCGTGTAGGCACCGGGGAGCTGTTTTTT	CSAGTASRVGTGELFF
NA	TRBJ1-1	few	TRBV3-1	TGTGCCAGCAGCCAAGGCCCCCGAGGAGCTTTCTTT	CASSQGPRGAFF
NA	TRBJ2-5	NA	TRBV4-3	TGCGCCAGCAGCCAAGATATCGCGTTCTGGTGGGAGCAGTACTTC	CASSQDIAFWWEQYF
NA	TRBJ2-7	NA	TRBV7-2	TGTGCCAGCAGCCTTAAGACCGCATGGAGCTCCTACGAGCAGTACTTC	CASSLKTAWSSYEQYF
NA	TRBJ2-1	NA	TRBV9	TGTGCCAGCAGCGTAGAAGCTGGGTACAATGAGCAGTTCTTC	CASSVEAGYNEQFF
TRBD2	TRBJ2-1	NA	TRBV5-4	TGTGCCAGCAGCTTAACCGCGGGACTAGCGACCGATGAGCAGTTCTTC	CASSLTAGLATDEQFF
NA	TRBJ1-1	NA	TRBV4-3	TGCGCCAGCAGCCGTCATACAACCTTGAACACTGAAGCTTTCTTT	CASSRHTTLNTEAFF
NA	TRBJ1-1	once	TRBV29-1	TGCAGCGTTGTTACAGGTTCTTCGAACACTGAAGCTTTCTTT	CSVVTGSSNTEAFF
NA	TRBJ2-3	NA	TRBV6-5	TGTGCCAGCAGTTACGATGAGACCGAGAGTGCGCAGTATTTT	CASSYDETESAQYF
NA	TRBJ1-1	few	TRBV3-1	TGTGCCAGCAGCCTCGGACCCCGAGGAGGCACTGAAGCTTTCTTT	CASSLGPRGGTEAFF
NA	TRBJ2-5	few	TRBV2	TGTGCCAGCAGGCGAGAGGGACTCCGGTACCAAGAGACCCAGTACTTC	CASRREGLRYQETQYF
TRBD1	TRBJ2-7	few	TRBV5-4	TGTGCCAGCAGGCAAGCCGGGACAGGGCGCCACGAGCAGTACTTC	CASRQAGTGRHEQYF
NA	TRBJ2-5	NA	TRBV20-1	TGCAGTGCTAGTGGTAGGGGGTCAGGGGAGACCCAGTACTTC	CSASGRGSGETQYF
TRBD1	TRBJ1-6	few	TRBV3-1	TGTGCCAGCAGCCAGGGACAGGTTGGTTCACCCCTCCACTTT	CASSQGQVGSPLHF
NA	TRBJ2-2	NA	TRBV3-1	TGTGCCAGCAGCCAGTTTTGGGGTGCGAACACCGGGGAGCTGTTTTTT	CASSQFWGANTGELFF
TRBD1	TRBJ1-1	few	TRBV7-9	TGTGCCAGCAGCACTATATCCCACGACAGGGGGCTCACTGAAGCTTTCTTT	CASSTISHDRGLTEAFF
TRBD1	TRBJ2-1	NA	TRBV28	TGTGCCAGCAGTACCCCCGGGACAGGGTCAGGCAATGAGCAGTTCTTC	CASSTPGTGSGNEQFF
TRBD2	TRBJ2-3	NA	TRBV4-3	TGCGCCAGCAGCCAAGGGACTAGCGGGCAAGATACGCAGTATTTT	CASSQGTSGQDTQYF
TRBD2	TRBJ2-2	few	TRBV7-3	TGTGCCAGCAGCTCATACGGACTAGCGCTAAAGGACACCGGGGAGCTGTTTTTT	CASSSYGLALKDTGELFF
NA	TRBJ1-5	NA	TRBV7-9	TGTGCCAGCACCCCCTTACGGGATTTCGGCCCCAATCAGCCCCAGCATTTT	CASTPLRDFGPNQPQHF
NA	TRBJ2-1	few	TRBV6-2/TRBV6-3	TGTGCCAGCAGTTATGTGTCCTACAATGAGCAGTTCTTC	CASSYVSYNEQFF
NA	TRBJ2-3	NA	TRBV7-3	TGTGCCAGCAGCTTAATGGGGGTCGGCACAGATGCGCAGTATTTT	CASSLMGVGTDAQYF
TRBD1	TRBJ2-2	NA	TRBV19	TGTGCCAGTTGCCGGGGTGCCGGGACAGGGAACACCGGGGAGCTGTTTTTT	CASCRGAGTGNTGELFF
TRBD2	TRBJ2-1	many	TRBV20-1	TGCAGTGCTAGGGGACTAGCGGAGTACAATGAGCAGTTCTTC	CSARGLAEYNEQFF
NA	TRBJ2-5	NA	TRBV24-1	TGTGCCACCGGACAGCAAGAGACCCAGTACTTC	CATGQQETQYF
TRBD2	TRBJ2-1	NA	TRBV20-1	TGCAGTGCTAGAGATCTCGGGACTAGCGGGATCAATGAGCAGTTCTTC	CSARDLGTSGINEQFF
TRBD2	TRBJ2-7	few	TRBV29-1	TGCAGCGTTGGCGGGGGGAATACCTACGAGCAGTACTTC	CSVGGGNTYEQYF
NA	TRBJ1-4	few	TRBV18	TGTGCCAGCTCACGGAAGGGGGATGAAAAACTGTTTTTT	CASSRKGDEKLFF
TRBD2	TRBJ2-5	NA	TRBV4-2	TGTGCCAGCAGCCCTGGTGCTAGCGGTGCGGAGACCCAGTACTTC	CASSPGASGAETQYF
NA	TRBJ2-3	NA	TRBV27	TGTGCCAGCAGTTATCATACGGATACGCAGTATTTT	CASSYHTDTQYF
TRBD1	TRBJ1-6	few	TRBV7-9	TGTGCCAGCAGTCCGACAGGGGCAGGTTCACCCCTCCACTTT	CASSPTGAGSPLHF
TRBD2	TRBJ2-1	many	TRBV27	TGTGCCAGCAGTCCCTTTAGCGGGAGCTCCTACAATGAGCAGTTCTTC	CASSPFSGSSYNEQFF
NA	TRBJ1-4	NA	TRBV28	TGTGCCAGCAGTTTCTATTATGGACAGAGAGATGAAAAACTGTTTTTT	CASSFYYGQRDEKLFF
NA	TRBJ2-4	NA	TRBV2	TGTGCCAGCAGAGTCGGGATAGTAATAGCCAAAAACATTCAGTACTTC	CASRVGIVIAKNIQYF